This passage covers 15 T cell receptor beta chains from one sample sequenced in a study of Tregs in tolerant kidney transplant recipients. Related graft donors supplied nonmyeloablative bone marrow transplants, and mixed chimerism was transient. This table comes from immunoSEQ multiplex PCR, and its TCRdb copy is limited to in-frame clones, with some not included. The sample's table shows around 32,000 clones. The sequencing here drew on CD4+ T cells from blood (PBMCs), taken 24 months after the transplant. The receptors come from a human patient who received a combined kidney and bone marrow transplant. Some of these T cells may belong to the graft donor.

Its frequency marks this clone as medium-sized. Coverage ceases 3 residues before the CDR3 finishes, and the germline J gene fills in the end. J is TRBJ2-7 and V is TRBV14; 9 nucleotides align to TRBD1. The CDR3 spans 15 residues. The germline gives CDR1 SGHDN, CDR2 FVKESK. V was pared by 0 bases and J by 6 bases, with 6 bases of the junction left unmatched. CDR3 region: CASSQDRTGVREQYF. Incomplete CDR3 DNA: TGTGCCAGCAGCCAAGATCGGACAGGGGTCCGCGAG.

Comments on this clone: The DNA ends 3 residues before the CDR3 does, and the rest of the CDR3 is filled in from the germline J gene. V and J are TRBV30 and TRBJ2-2; 7 bases agree with TRBD2. V shed 2 bases and J 4 bases; nucleotides not matched to a gene: 4. Germline values: CDR1 GTSNPN, CDR2 SVGIG (reference sequence). The CDR3 covers 14 residues. The CDR3 reads CAWSPGGGTGELFF. The CDR3 DNA, read in part, is TGTGCCTGGAGTCCCGGCGGGGGCACCGGGGAG. Full variable domain (outside the CDR3, taken from reference TRBV30 and TRBJ2-2): SQTIHQWPATLVQPVGSPLSLECTVEGTSNPNLYWYRQAAGRGLQLLFYSVGIGQISSEVPQNLSASRPQDRQFILSSKKLLLSDSGFYLCAWSPGGGTGELFFGEGSRLTVL.

Remarks on this clone: The DNA ends 3 residues before the CDR3 does, and the rest of the CDR3 is filled in from the germline J gene. The V call is TRBV29-1, the J call TRBJ2-7, with 10 positions matching TRBD1. The V and J ends lost 4 bases and 4 bases, in that order; junction bases with no gene match: 4. The CDR3 has 13 amino acids. CDR1 is SQVTM and CDR2 is ANQGSEA in the germline V gene. The sequenced part of the CDR3 DNA is TGCAGCGTTGGACAGGGGGCGCTTTACGAG. Its translation is CSVGQGALYE. The full CDR3 is CSVGQGALYEQYF.

As to this clone: The DNA ends 3 residues before the CDR3 does, and the rest of the CDR3 is filled in from the germline J gene. This sequence joins TRBV10-3 and TRBJ1-3; D gene unclear. The germline V gene has CDR1 ENHRY and CDR2 SYGVKD. This CDR3 region has 13 residues. With 0 bases removed from V and 4 bases from J, the gap between germline ends came to 4 bases. The CDR3 protein is CAISESRGNTIYF. The DNA read from the CDR3 is TGTGCCATCAGTGAGTCTCGGGGAAACACC.

Note on this clone: The observed sequence ends 3 residues before the CDR3 terminus, with the missing tail filled in from the germline J gene. The rearrangement uses TRBV20-1 and TRBJ2-3; 8 nucleotides match TRBD2. CDR1 and CDR2 (germline): DFQATT, SNEGSKA (reference sequence). The V segment lost 6 bases and the J segment 2 bases; nucleotides outside the gene matches: 10. The CDR3 spans 15 residues. CDR3 DNA, as far as it was read: TGCAGTGCCCCAGAAGCGGGAGATCCCACAGATACG. Amino acids: CSAPEAGDPTDT. The CDR3 in full is CSAPEAGDPTDTQYF.

Points on this clone: The read gets to within 3 residues of the CDR3 end, and the germline J gene fills in the rest. The chain has TRBV2 and TRBJ2-5; D unclear. Per the germline V gene, CDR1 is SNHLY and CDR2 is FYNNEI. The CDR3 totals 12 residues. Trimming took off 6 bases at V and 5 bases at J, with 10 bases between the two ends. The CDR3 spells CASRPDQETQYF. The DNA read from the CDR3 is TGTGCCAGCAGGCCCGATCAGGAGACC.

Points on this clone: The CDR3 extends 3 residues past the end of the read, so its final part is completed from the germline J gene. The rearrangement uses TRBV30 and TRBJ2-5; weak D call: TRBD1 (6 bases). This CDR3 is built from 14 residues. Between the trimmed V and J ends, which lost 4 bases and 0 bases, there was a span of 12 bases. CDR1 and CDR2 (germline): GTSNPN, SVGIG (reference sequence). CDR3 in amino acids: CAWKQGANQETQYF. The CDR3 DNA, read in part, is TGTGCCTGGAAACAGGGAGCCAACCAAGAGACC.

To note about this clone: Coverage ceases 3 residues before the CDR3 finishes, and the germline J gene fills in the end. The chain employs TRBV2 and TRBJ1-2; perhaps TRBD1 as D (5 bases). Germline values: CDR1 SNHLY, CDR2 FYNNEI. This CDR3 is built from 11 residues. Partial CDR3 DNA: TGTGCCAGCAGGGGGCACCAGGGC. It translates to CASRGHQG. The CDR3 reads in full as CASRGHQGYTF.

About this clone: The read halts 3 residues ahead of the CDR3 end, with the missing end drawn from the germline J gene. The V gene is TRBV19, the J gene TRBJ1-5, with TRBD1 identical over 7 bases. V shed 4 bases and J 1 base; nucleotides not matched to a gene: 7. CDR1 and CDR2 from the germline V gene are LNHDA and SQIVND (reference sequence). The CDR3 is 16 amino acids. The CDR3 spells CASSSSGTESNQPQHF. The DNA read from the CDR3 is TGTGCCAGTAGTAGCTCCGGGACAGAAAGCAATCAGCCC.

Comments on this clone: The read ends 3 residues shy of where the CDR3 ends; the end is completed using the germline J gene. The chain employs TRBV6-4 and TRBJ2-2; 7 positions match TRBD2. V shed 2 bases and J 6 bases; nucleotides not matched to a gene: 6. CDR3 length: 15 residues. Germline V CDR1 and CDR2: MRHNA, SNTAGT. The covered CDR3 bases are TGTGCCAGCAGTGACCAACTGGGGGGGTCCGGGGAG. Translating it yields CASSDQLGGSGE. The full CDR3 is CASSDQLGGSGELFF.

Points on this clone: The CDR3 end is not reached by the read, which stops 3 residues before it; the germline J gene fills it in. V and J are TRBV19 and TRBJ2-5, with TRBD1 matching over 12 bases. Germline-derived CDR1 and CDR2 are LNHDA and SQIVND (reference sequence). CDR3 size: 17 residues. J lost 4 bases, V lost 5 bases, and 11 bases had no gene match. The CDR3 region is CASSSPPGTGGRETQYF. CDR3 DNA (partial): TGTGCCAGTAGTTCGCCGCCCGGGACAGGGGGCCGAGAGACC.

Concerning this clone: Sequencing ends 3 residues short of the CDR3 end; the germline J gene provides the rest. This rearrangement joins TRBV19 to TRBJ1-1; 7 bases fit TRBD1. The CDR3 contains 15 residues. Germline V CDR1 and CDR2: LNHDA, SQIVND (reference sequence). J was trimmed by 1 base and V by 6 bases; bases with no gene match: 8. The CDR3 DNA, read in part, is TGTGCCAGTAGCCAAACCAGGGGGTCGAACACTGAA. It specifies CASSQTRGSNTE. In full, the CDR3 is CASSQTRGSNTEAFF.

For this clone: The read ends 3 residues shy of where the CDR3 ends; the end is completed using the germline J gene. This chain uses TRBV28 with TRBJ2-7; 10 bases match TRBD1. The CDR3 sequence is 13 residues long. V gave up 6 bases and J gave up 6 bases; unmatched junction bases: 5. Germline values: CDR1 MDHEN, CDR2 SYDVKM. The sequenced part of the CDR3 DNA is TGTGCCAGCAGAGGGACAGGGGATCCCGAG. Protein sequence: CASRGTGDPE. The full CDR3 protein is CASRGTGDPEQYF.

About this clone: The read ends 3 residues shy of where the CDR3 ends; the end is completed using the germline J gene. The chain combines TRBV6-4 with TRBJ2-3; TRBD2 matches at 8 bases. Per germline, CDR1 MRHNA and CDR2 SNTAGT. This CDR3 comprises 14 residues. V dropped 8 bases and J dropped 4; count of bases not matched to a gene: 8. CDR3 amino acids: CASSPQRESDTQYF. Partial CDR3 DNA: TGTGCCAGCTCCCCCCAGCGGGAGTCAGATACG.

Concerning this clone itself: The CDR3 extends 3 residues past the end of the read, so its final part is completed from the germline J gene. The rearrangement uses TRBV19 and TRBJ1-5; D is possibly TRBD1 (5 bases). The CDR3 has 14 residues. Germline assignment: CDR1 LNHDA and CDR2 SQIVND (reference sequence). The V gene lost 9 bases and the J gene lost 0 bases, with 12 bases spanning the gap. This chain's CDR3 is CASKTAYSNQPQHF. The CDR3 DNA, read in part, is TGTGCCAGCAAGACAGCTTATAGCAATCAGCCC. The whole variable domain, filled in from reference TRBV19 and TRBJ1-5, reads DGGITQSPKYLFRKEGQNVTLSCEQNLNHDAMYWYRQDPGQGLRLIYYSQIVNDFQKGDIAEGYSVSREKKESFPLTVTSAQKNPTAFYLCASKTAYSNQPQHFGDGTRLSIL.